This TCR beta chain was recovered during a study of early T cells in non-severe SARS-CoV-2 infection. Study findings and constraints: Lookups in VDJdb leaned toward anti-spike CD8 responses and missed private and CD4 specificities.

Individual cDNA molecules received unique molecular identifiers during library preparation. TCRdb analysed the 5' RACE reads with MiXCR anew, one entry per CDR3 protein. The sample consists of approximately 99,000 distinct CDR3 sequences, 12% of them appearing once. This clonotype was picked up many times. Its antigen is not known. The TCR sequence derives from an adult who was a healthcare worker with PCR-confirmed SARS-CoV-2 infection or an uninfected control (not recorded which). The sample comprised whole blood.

The CDR3 DNA sequence: TGTGCCAGCACCCTAGCGGGAGTCGTCTACGAGCAGTACTTC. Translating gives CASTLAGVVYEQYF. V and J are TRBV12-3 or TRBV12-4 and TRBJ2-7; 10 bases are a match to TRBD2. The CDR3 is 14 residues long. Unmatched junction bases numbered 6, after V lost 7 bases and J lost 3 bases.